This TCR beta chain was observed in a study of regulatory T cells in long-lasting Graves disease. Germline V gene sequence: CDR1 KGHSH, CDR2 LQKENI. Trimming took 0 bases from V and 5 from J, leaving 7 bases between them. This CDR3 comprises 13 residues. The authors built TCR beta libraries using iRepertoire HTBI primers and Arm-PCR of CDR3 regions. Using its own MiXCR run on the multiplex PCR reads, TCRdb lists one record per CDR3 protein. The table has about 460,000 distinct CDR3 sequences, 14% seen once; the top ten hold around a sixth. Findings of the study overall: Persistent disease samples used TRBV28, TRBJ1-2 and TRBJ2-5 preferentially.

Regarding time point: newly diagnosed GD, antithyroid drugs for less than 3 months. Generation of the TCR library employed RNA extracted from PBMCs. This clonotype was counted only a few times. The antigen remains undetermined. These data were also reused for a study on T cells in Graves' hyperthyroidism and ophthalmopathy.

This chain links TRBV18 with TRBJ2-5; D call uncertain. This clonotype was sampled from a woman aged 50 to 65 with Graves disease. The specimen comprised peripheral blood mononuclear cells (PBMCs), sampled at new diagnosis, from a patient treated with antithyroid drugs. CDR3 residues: CASSPPYSETQYF. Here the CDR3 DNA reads TGTGCCAGCTCACCACCTTACTCGGAGACCCAGTACTTC.